One and the same sample provided the 19 T cell receptor beta chains below, sequenced in a study of neurological immune-mediated disorders. The time point was: longitudinal time-point 2. MiXCR, applied by TCRdb to the 5' RACE reads, yields one record per CDR3 protein. The data hold over 55,000 distinct CDR3 sequences, with 9.7% observed a single time. Material for sequencing was PBMCs. Receptor source: a man younger than 45 in good health.

This clonotype was recorded many times. This sequence joins TRBV12-3 or TRBV12-4 and TRBJ1-2; D uncertain. The germline V and J ends were trimmed by 5 bases and 3 bases, with 10 bases remaining between them. The CDR3 spans 13 residues. CDR3 amino acids: CASSRRTDYGYTF. The CDR3 DNA follows: TGTGCCAGCAGTCGTCGGACGGACTATGGCTACACCTTC.

This clonotype was found many times. This rearrangement joins TRBV7-2 to TRBJ2-7, with 11 nucleotides matching TRBD2. J lost 0 bases, V lost 2 bases, and 9 bases had no gene match. CDR3 length: 18 amino acids. The germline V gene encodes CDR1 SGHTA and CDR2 FQGNSA. The chain's CDR3 is CASSLQPPTSGNSYEQYF. As DNA, the CDR3 is TGTGCCAGCAGCTTACAACCCCCGACTAGCGGGAACTCCTACGAGCAGTACTTC.

This clonotype was seen ten or more times. This sequence joins TRBV29-1 and TRBJ2-7; a weak D match, TRBD1 (5 bases). The CDR3 contains 13 residues. Deletions cut 0 bases from V and 0 bases from J, with 6 bases between. Germline V gene data show CDR1 as SQVTM and CDR2 as ANQGSEA. The DNA for the CDR3 is TGCAGCGTTGAAGACAGGGACTCCTACGAGCAGTACTTC. It yields the protein CSVEDRDSYEQYF.

This clonotype showed up many times. The chain couples TRBV15 to TRBJ1-1; 9 bases are shared with TRBD1. J lost 5 bases, V lost 5 bases, and 9 bases had no gene match. The CDR3 length is 15 residues. Germline-derived CDR1 and CDR2 are LNHNV and YYDKDF (reference sequence). This CDR3 reads CATSVRADRGTEAFF. CDR3 nucleotides: TGTGCCACCAGCGTACGCGCGGACAGGGGTACTGAAGCTTTCTTT.

Points on this clonotype: One end of the junction is discordant with germline, which a read error may explain. The rearrangement joins TRBV14 to TRBJ1-3; D is uncertain. The germline CDR1 and CDR2 sequences are SGHDN and FVKESK. The CDR3 spans 14 residues. In DNA, the CDR3 is TGTGCCAGCAGCCAAACCGGATTTGCCAACACCATATACTTT. This translates into CASSQTGFANTIYF.

In its sample, this clonotype was seen many times. The chain carries TRBV6-4 and TRBJ2-2, with a possible D match to TRBD1 (6 bases). The CDR3 has 14 residues. Trimming left V 5 bases short and J 6 bases short, with 13 bases between. CDR1 is MRHNA and CDR2 is SNTAGT in the germline V gene. CDR3 in DNA: TGTGCCAGCAGTAAACAGGGCGAGGCCGGGGAGCTGTTTTTT. Amino acid sequence: CASSKQGEAGELFF.

This clonotype was detected many times. The J gene is TRBJ2-2, the V gene TRBV5-1, with D perhaps assigned TRBD1 or TRBD2 (5 bases each). Deletions cut 0 bases from V and 0 bases from J, with 6 bases between. The CDR3 is 15 amino acids. From germline, CDR1 is SGHRS and CDR2 YFSETQ. The CDR3 sequence is CASSLEGPNTGELFF. The CDR3 DNA reads TGCGCCAGCAGCTTGGAGGGACCGAACACCGGGGAGCTGTTTTTT. The whole variable domain, remainder taken from reference TRBV5-1 and TRBJ2-2, is KAGVTQTPRYLIKTRGQQVTLSCSPISGHRSVSWYQQTPGQGLQFLFEYFSETQRNKGNFPGRFSGRQFSNSRSEMNVSTLELGDSALYLCASSLEGPNTGELFFGEGSRLTVL.

This clonotype has ten or more counts. The chain carries TRBV9 and TRBJ2-6, with D hard to call. Germline lookup yields CDR1 SGDLS and CDR2 YYNGEE. V lost 0 bases and J 0 bases, leaving 4 bases between the germline ends. The CDR3 contains 15 residues. The CDR3 region is CASSVGVSGANVLTF. The DNA for the CDR3 is TGTGCCAGCAGCGTAGGTGTCTCTGGGGCCAACGTCCTGACTTTC.

This clonotype was seen at least ten times. The rearrangement links TRBV7-9 to TRBJ2-7; D not resolved. Germline V CDR1 and CDR2: SEHNR, FQNEAQ (reference sequence). V was clipped by 1 base and J by 12 bases, with 13 bases between them. This CDR3 is 12 amino acids long. The CDR3 region is CASSLGELETYF. The CDR3 DNA follows: TGTGCCAGCAGCTTAGGAGAGCTGGAGACGTACTTC. Looking up the rest from reference TRBV7-9 and TRBJ2-7 gives the full variable domain: DTGVSQNPRHKITKRGQNVTFRCDPISEHNRLYWYRQTLGQGPEFLTYFQNEAQLEKSRLLSDRFSAERPKGSFSTLEIQRTEQGDSAMYLCASSLGELETYFGPGTRLTVT.

This clonotype came up many times. CDR3 bases: TGTGCCAGCAGTTCTCAGGGGGCTGGAAACACCATATATTTT. It yields the protein CASSSQGAGNTIYF. The genes are TRBV12-3 or TRBV12-4 and TRBJ1-3; 7 bases map to TRBD1. The CDR3 runs to 14 residues. V lost 4 bases to trimming and J lost 2 bases; unmatched junction nucleotides: 2.

For this clonotype: The CDR3 ends on some other residue instead of the conserved phenylalanine or tryptophan, so this is likely a read error. The chain uses TRBV12-3 or TRBV12-4 and TRBJ2-7, with D perhaps TRBD1 or TRBD2 (6 bases each). The CDR3 spans 13 residues. V lost 5 bases and J lost 5, with 13 bases in between. The CDR3 reads CASSAGQAHEQYL. As DNA, the CDR3 is TGTGCCAGCAGTGCGGGACAAGCCCACGAGCAGTACCTC.

This clonotype was picked up many times. The chain carries TRBV7-8 and TRBJ2-5; 10 bases are a match to TRBD2. Germline V gene sequence: CDR1 SGHVS, CDR2 FQNEAQ. V dropped 5 bases and J dropped 4; count of bases not matched to a gene: 7. CDR3 size: 15 residues. The CDR3 DNA reads as TGTGCCAGCAGCCCAGTAGCGGGAGGAGGAGAGACCCAGTACTTC. Its translation is CASSPVAGGGETQYF.

This chain connects TRBV24-1 to TRBJ2-3, with TRBD1 matching 9 bases. The CDR3 is 15 residues long. V was pared by 9 bases and J by 2 bases, with 8 bases of the junction left unmatched. CDR1 and CDR2 from the germline V gene are KGHDR and SFDVKD. The CDR3 region has the DNA TGTGCCACCGGATCCGGGACAGGGACCACAGATACGCAGTATTTT. Residues: CATGSGTGTTDTQYF.

With regard to this clonotype: This may be a read error, as it is one base from a much larger clone. The rearrangement uses TRBV20-1 and TRBJ2-1; the D gene is possibly TRBD1 (5 bases). This CDR3 is built from 15 residues. The V end lost 6 bases, the J end lost 9 bases, and 24 bases lay between the germline ends. The germline V gene has CDR1 DFQATT and CDR2 SNEGSKA (reference sequence). The CDR3 nucleotides are TGCAGTGCCCAGGGAACGGGTGGGCATCGTGTTGAGCAGTTCTTC. Amino acids: CSAQGTGGHRVEQFF.

This clonotype was detected ten times or more. The chain joins TRBV20-1 to TRBJ2-7; TRBD1 aligns across 10 bases. The V and J ends lost 3 bases and 2 bases, in that order; junction bases with no gene match: 13. The CDR3 is 17 residues long. Germline CDR1 DFQATT, CDR2 SNEGSKA (reference sequence). CDR3 region: CSARGAIRDRGAYEQYF. In DNA, the CDR3 is TGCAGTGCTAGGGGGGCTATAAGGGACAGGGGCGCCTACGAGCAGTACTTC.

This clonotype was picked up many times. The V gene is TRBV6-1, the J gene TRBJ2-1; 10 bases are shared with TRBD2. CDR1 is MNHNS and CDR2 is SASEGT in the germline V gene. Trimming removed 4 bases from V and 2 bases from J; junction bases left unmatched: 2. This CDR3 spans 15 amino acids. The CDR3 DNA follows: TGTGCCAGCAGTGGACTAGCGGGCCCCTACAATGAGCAGTTCTTC. It is translated as CASSGLAGPYNEQFF.

This clonotype was counted at least ten times. CDR3 bases: TGTGCCAGCAGCTTAGATAGGGGCGAGCAGTACTTC. Protein sequence: CASSLDRGEQYF. The chain recombines TRBV11-2 with TRBJ2-7, with D tentatively TRBD1 (5 bases). V gave up 0 bases and J gave up 6 bases, with 6 bases separating them. Germline CDR1 is SGHAT and CDR2 is FQNNGV. The CDR3 extends over 12 amino acids.

This clonotype was recorded at least ten times. This chain links TRBV7-2 with TRBJ2-3; 9 positions agree with TRBD2. J gave up 3 bases and V 1 base, and 5 bases lay outside the gene matches. The CDR3 length is 16 residues. Per germline, CDR1 SGHTA and CDR2 FQGNSA. CDR3 protein: CASSLGLADPTDTQYF. The CDR3 DNA sequence: TGTGCCAGCAGCTTAGGACTAGCGGACCCAACAGATACGCAGTATTTT.

This clonotype was recorded many times. V gene TRBV6-4 combines with J gene TRBJ1-6; 7 nucleotides align to TRBD1. Trimming took 3 bases from V and 10 from J; bases not matched to a gene: 6. CDR1 MRHNA and CDR2 SNTAGT come from the germline V gene. The CDR3 is 14 amino acids. This CDR3 is CASSDTTGPSPLHF. In DNA form, the CDR3 reads TGTGCCAGCAGTGATACGACAGGGCCCTCACCCCTCCACTTT.